This TCR beta chain appears in the sequencing data of a study of blood T cell repertoires in COVID-19. Study details: Specimens from acute and convalescent COVID-19 originated in the United States, Italy and Spain.

Germline CDR1 is SGHRS and CDR2 is YFSETQ. This CDR3 region has 16 residues. With 0 bases clipped from V and 2 bases from J, the junction kept 5 bases outside the gene matches. Authors' methods: Reference gene primer amplification gave nucleated cell count estimates. Only in-frame clones appear in the TCRdb table, and some are missing; sequencing was by immunoSEQ multiplex PCR. That table is the source of V, J and clone size, and D and trimming were worked out from the DNA. The sample gives fewer than 250,000 clones, 70% to 85% of which show up once; around 1.8% is in the top ten. Self-reported history from a screening survey and questionnaire set each donor's cohort. For recovered donors of Cohort 3, there were two negative PCRs, clearance, or symptom resolution.

V is TRBV5-1 and J is TRBJ2-3, with 8 nucleotides matching TRBD2. The receptor comes from a man in his fifties or sixties who had recovered from COVID-19. The sample consisted of PBMCs or T cells enriched from blood (not recorded which). The CDR3 DNA is TGCGCCAGCAGCTTGGTTCTGCGGGGGGACACAGATACGCAGTATTTT. It encodes CASSLVLRGDTDTQYF.